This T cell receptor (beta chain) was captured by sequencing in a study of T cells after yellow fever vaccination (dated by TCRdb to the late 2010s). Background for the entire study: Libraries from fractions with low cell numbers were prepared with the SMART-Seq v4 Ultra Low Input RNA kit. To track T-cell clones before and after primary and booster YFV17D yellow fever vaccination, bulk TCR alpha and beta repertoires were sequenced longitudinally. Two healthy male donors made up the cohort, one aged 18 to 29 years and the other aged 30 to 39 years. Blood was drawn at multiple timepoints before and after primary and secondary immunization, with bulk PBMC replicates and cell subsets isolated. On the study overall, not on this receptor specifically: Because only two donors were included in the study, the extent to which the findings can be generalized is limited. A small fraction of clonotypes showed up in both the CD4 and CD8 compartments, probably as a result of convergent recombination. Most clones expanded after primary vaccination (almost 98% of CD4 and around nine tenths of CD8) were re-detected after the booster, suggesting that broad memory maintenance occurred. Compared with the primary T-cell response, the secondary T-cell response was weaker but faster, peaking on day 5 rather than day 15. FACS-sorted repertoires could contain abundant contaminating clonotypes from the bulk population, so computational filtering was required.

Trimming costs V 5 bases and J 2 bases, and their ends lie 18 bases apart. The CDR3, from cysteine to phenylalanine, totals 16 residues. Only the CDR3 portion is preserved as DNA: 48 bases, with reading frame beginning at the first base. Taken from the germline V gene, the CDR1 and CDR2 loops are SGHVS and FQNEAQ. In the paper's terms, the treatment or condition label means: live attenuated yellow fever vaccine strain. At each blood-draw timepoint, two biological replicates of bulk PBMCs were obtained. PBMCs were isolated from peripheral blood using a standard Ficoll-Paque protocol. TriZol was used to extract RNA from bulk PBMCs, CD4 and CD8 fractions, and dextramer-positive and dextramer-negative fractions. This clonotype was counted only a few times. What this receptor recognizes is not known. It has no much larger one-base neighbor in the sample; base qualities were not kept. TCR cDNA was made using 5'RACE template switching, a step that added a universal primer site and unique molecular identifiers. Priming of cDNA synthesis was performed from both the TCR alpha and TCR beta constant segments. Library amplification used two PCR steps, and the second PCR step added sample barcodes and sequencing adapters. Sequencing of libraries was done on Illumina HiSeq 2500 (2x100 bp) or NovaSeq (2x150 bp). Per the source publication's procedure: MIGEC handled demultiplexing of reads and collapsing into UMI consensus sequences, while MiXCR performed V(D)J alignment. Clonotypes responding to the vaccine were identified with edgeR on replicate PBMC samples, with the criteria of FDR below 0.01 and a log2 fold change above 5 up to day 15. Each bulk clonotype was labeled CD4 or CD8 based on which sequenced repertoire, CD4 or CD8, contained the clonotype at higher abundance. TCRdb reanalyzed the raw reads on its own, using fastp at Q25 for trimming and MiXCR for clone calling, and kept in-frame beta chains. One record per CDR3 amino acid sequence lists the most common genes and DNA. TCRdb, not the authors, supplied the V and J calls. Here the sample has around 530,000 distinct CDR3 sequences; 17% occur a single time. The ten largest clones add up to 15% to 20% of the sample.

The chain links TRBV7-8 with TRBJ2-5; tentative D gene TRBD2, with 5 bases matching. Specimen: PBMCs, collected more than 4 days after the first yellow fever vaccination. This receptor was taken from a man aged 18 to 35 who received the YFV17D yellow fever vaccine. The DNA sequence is TGTGCCAGCAGCGCTTCGAGGGCGCGGAGGCAAGAGACCCAGTACTTC. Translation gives CASSASRARRQETQYF.